What follows is one T cell receptor beta chain and its context. With V trimmed by 1 base and J by 7 bases, 7 bases remained unmatched. This CDR3 region has 15 residues. Per the germline V gene, CDR1 is SEHNR and CDR2 is FQNEAQ (reference sequence). The data belong to a study of shared clonotypes between healthy human individuals. TCRdb's copy holds only in-frame clones and misses some; the assay was immunoSEQ multiplex PCR. The repertoire holds hundreds of thousands of clones, with around 72% as singletons. The V call is TRBV7-9, the J call TRBJ2-1; 7 nucleotides align to TRBD2. The sequenced material came from memory CD4+ T cells sorted from blood. The sample's subset: CD45RA-negative fraction. This receptor was taken from a woman aged 30 to 39 in good health. The DNA of the CDR3 is TGTGCCAGCAGCTTAGGGACTAGAAAGCAAAATGAGCAGTTCTTC. Translation: CASSLGTRKQNEQFF.